The 30 T cell receptor beta chains below all came from one sample that was sequenced in a study of ipilimumab plus nivolumab after autologous stem cell transplantation. Sequenced by immunoSEQ multiplex PCR; TCRdb stores in-frame clones only, minus some. The repertoire holds around 20,000 clones, around four fifths seen once, with roughly 20% in the top ten. The starting material was PBMCs, obtained in a trial of ipilimumab plus nivolumab as post-transplant consolidation. Every receptor here comes from a male donor with diffuse large B-cell lymphoma.

This rearrangement joins TRBV2 to TRBJ2-1, with a possible D match to TRBD1 (6 bases). V lost 6 bases, J lost 0 bases, and 9 bases lay in between. This CDR3 is 14 amino acids long. Germline V gene lookup returns CDR1 SNHLY and CDR2 FYNNEI. This CDR3 is CASRTGISYNEQFF. The CDR3 DNA reads TGTGCCAGCAGAACAGGGATCTCCTACAATGAGCAGTTCTTC.

The V call is TRBV9, the J call TRBJ2-3; D is perhaps TRBD2 (7 bases). The CDR3 length is 15 residues. In germline, CDR1 is SGDLS, CDR2 YYNGEE. V was shortened by 0 bases and J by 6 bases, with 14 bases between the two germline ends. DNA of the CDR3: TGTGCCAGCAGCGTAGAAGGGGGGGCCGCCGATACGCAGTATTTT. Protein: CASSVEGGAADTQYF.

J is TRBJ2-7 and V is TRBV5-1, with D uncertain. Trimming cost V 4 bases and J 5 bases, with 10 bases left between them. Germline V gene data show CDR1 as SGHRS and CDR2 as YFSETQ. The CDR3 is 12 amino acids. CDR3: CASSPFENEQYF. CDR3 nucleotide sequence: TGCGCCAGCAGCCCCTTTGAGAACGAGCAGTACTTC.

The rearrangement links TRBV28 to TRBJ1-4, with 8 bases identical to TRBD1. Unmatched junction bases numbered 5, after V lost 3 bases and J lost 5 bases. Germline V lookup: CDR1 MDHEN, CDR2 SYDVKM. There are 15 residues in the CDR3. Written as DNA, the CDR3 is TGTGCCAGCAGTTTTAGTCAGGGGGCGAATGAAAAACTGTTTTTT. Protein: CASSFSQGANEKLFF.

The V call is TRBV7-6, the J call TRBJ2-5; a weak D match, TRBD2 (5 bases). In germline, CDR1 is SGHVS, CDR2 FNYEAQ. Trimming took 3 bases from V and 2 from J, leaving 16 bases between them. This CDR3 has 16 residues. CDR3 nucleotide sequence: TGTGCCAGCAGCTTCTCCAGTCCCTCGGGGCAAGAGACCCAGTACTTC. It yields the protein CASSFSSPSGQETQYF.

J is TRBJ2-2 and V is TRBV18; no firm D call. The CDR3 length is 14 residues. V was clipped by 2 bases and J by 1 base, with 5 bases between them. The germline V gene encodes CDR1 KGHSH and CDR2 LQKENI. The chain's CDR3 is CASSPARNTGELFF. DNA for the CDR3: TGTGCCAGCTCACCAGCGAGGAACACCGGGGAGCTGTTTTTT. The full variable domain, in which reference TRBV18 and TRBJ2-2 provide the parts outside the CDR3, is NAGVMQNPRHLVRRRGQEARLRCSPMKGHSHVYWYRQLPEEGLKFMVYLQKENIIDESGMPKERFSAEFPKEGPSILRIQQVVRGDSAAYFCASSPARNTGELFFGEGSRLTVL.

This clone occurred once. The chain combines TRBV7-9 with TRBJ2-3, with 11 positions matching TRBD1. Germline V gene sequence: CDR1 SEHNR, CDR2 FQNEAQ (reference sequence). V lost 5 bases to trimming and J lost 6 bases; unmatched junction nucleotides: 10. The CDR3 spans 16 residues. The CDR3 reads CASSPRGTGGRDTQYF. DNA for the CDR3: TGTGCCAGCAGCCCCCGAGGGACAGGGGGGAGGGATACGCAGTATTTT.

The genes are TRBV27 and TRBJ2-2, with 11 bases lining up with TRBD1. The CDR3 is 18 amino acids. Germline CDR1 MNHEY, CDR2 SMNVEV (reference sequence). With 5 bases clipped from V and 1 base from J, the junction kept 9 bases outside the gene matches. The chain's CDR3 is CASSLDRGLVGNTGELFF. The DNA of the CDR3 is TGTGCCAGCAGTCTGGACAGGGGGCTGGTTGGGAACACCGGGGAGCTGTTTTTT.

The J gene is TRBJ2-3, the V gene TRBV9; the D gene is possibly TRBD1 (7 bases). Germline V lookup: CDR1 SGDLS, CDR2 YYNGEE. V was pared by 3 bases and J by 3 bases, with 17 bases between. The CDR3 loop spans 16 amino acids. The CDR3, as DNA: TGTGCCAGCAGCGCGGCGGGACAGTGGTTGACAGATACGCAGTATTTT. Translated, it gives CASSAAGQWLTDTQYF. Full variable domain (rest looked up from reference TRBV9 and TRBJ2-3): DSGVTQTPKHLITATGQRVTLRCSPRSGDLSVYWYQQSLDQGLQFLIQYYNGEERAKGNILERFSAQQFPDLHSELNLSSLELGDSALYFCASSAAGQWLTDTQYFGPGTRLTVL.

The gene calls are TRBV5-1 and TRBJ2-3, with TRBD2 identical over 9 bases. Germline V gene lookup returns CDR1 SGHRS and CDR2 YFSETQ. CDR3 length: 17 amino acids. V shed 4 bases and J 2 bases; nucleotides not matched to a gene: 11. The CDR3 DNA sequence: TGCGCCAGCAGCCAGGTAGCACTAGCGGGCTCCACAGATACGCAGTATTTT. Its protein product is CASSQVALAGSTDTQYF.

This clone has a handful of counts. The V call is TRBV28, the J call TRBJ2-3; TRBD1 might be the D (6 bases). Trimming pared 4 bases from V and 2 bases from J, leaving 7 bases between. The CDR3 is 13 amino acids. The germline gives CDR1 MDHEN, CDR2 SYDVKM. The DNA of the CDR3 is TGTGCCAGCAGTTGGGACATCACAGATACGCAGTATTTT. Translated, it gives CASSWDITDTQYF. The entire variable domain, with the rest obtained from reference TRBV28 and TRBJ2-3, is as follows: DVKVTQSSRYLVKRTGEKVFLECVQDMDHENMFWYRQDPGLGLRLIYFSYDVKMKEKGDIPEGYSVSREKKERFSLILESASTNQTSMYLCASSWDITDTQYFGPGTRLTVL.

This clone turned up a few times. The V call is TRBV2, the J call TRBJ1-4; TRBD1 matches 8 bases. The ends lost 6 bases at V and 5 bases at J; junction bases unmatched: 5. The CDR3 loop spans 14 amino acids. Germline values: CDR1 SNHLY, CDR2 FYNNEI. In DNA, the CDR3 is TGTGCCAGCAGCAAGGGACAGGAGAATGAAAAACTGTTTTTT. Translating it yields CASSKGQENEKLFF.

This chain joins TRBV5-5 and TRBJ2-4; a weak D match, TRBD1 (6 bases). The germline gives CDR1 SGHKS, CDR2 YYEKEE (reference sequence). Trimming stripped 0 bases from V and 0 bases from J, with 13 bases between. The CDR3 loop spans 17 amino acids. The CDR3 bases are TGTGCCAGCAGCTTGGCAGGGGACGGCATAGCCAAAAACATTCAGTACTTC. Translation: CASSLAGDGIAKNIQYF.

This chain links TRBV6-1 with TRBJ2-7; TRBD1 aligns across 7 bases. CDR3 length: 15 residues. Germline loops: CDR1 MNHNS, CDR2 SASEGT. V lost 6 bases and J lost 4; bases outside the gene matches: 12. CDR3 sequence: CASSKQGMRGYEQYF. The CDR3 DNA is TGTGCCAGCAGCAAACAGGGGATGAGGGGTTACGAGCAGTACTTC.

The J gene is TRBJ2-3, the V gene TRBV27; D perhaps matches TRBD2 (7 bases). From germline, CDR1 is MNHEY and CDR2 SMNVEV (reference sequence). The CDR3 is 15 residues long. V gave up 4 bases and J gave up 7 bases, with 18 bases separating them. The CDR3 DNA reads TGTGCCAGCAGTTGGACTGGCGGGGGCACGCATACGCAGTATTTT. Encoded protein: CASSWTGGGTHTQYF.

This sequence joins TRBV19 and TRBJ1-3; D not certain. Germline V gene lookup returns CDR1 LNHDA and CDR2 SQIVND (reference sequence). The CDR3 loop spans 13 amino acids. With 3 bases removed from V and 2 bases from J, the gap between germline ends came to 5 bases. CDR3 sequence reads: CASSILAGNTIYF. The CDR3 coding sequence is TGTGCCAGTAGTATCCTCGCTGGAAACACCATATATTTT.

This clone was counted once. V gene TRBV5-1 combines with J gene TRBJ2-7, with D perhaps TRBD1 (6 bases). Germline CDR1 is SGHRS and CDR2 is YFSETQ. Trimming cost V 5 bases and J 1 base, with 19 bases left between them. The CDR3 has 16 amino acids. The CDR3 coding sequence is TGCGCCAGCAGGACTACAACGACCGGGACATCCTACGAGCAGTACTTC. This codes for CASRTTTTGTSYEQYF.

By share, this clone ranks as medium-sized (0.01 to 0.1%). Other DNA sequences from this sample encode an identical CDR3 as well. The chain couples TRBV5-1 to TRBJ1-5; D perhaps matches TRBD1 (6 bases). The CDR3 extends over 14 amino acids. Germline loops: CDR1 SGHRS, CDR2 YFSETQ. Trimming pared 4 bases from V and 5 bases from J, leaving 13 bases between. In DNA, the CDR3 is TGCGCCAGCAGCCCCACAGGGTATGATCAGCCCCAGCATTTT. Encoded protein: CASSPTGYDQPQHF. Full variable domain (rest looked up from reference TRBV5-1 and TRBJ1-5): KAGVTQTPRYLIKTRGQQVTLSCSPISGHRSVSWYQQTPGQGLQFLFEYFSETQRNKGNFPGRFSGRQFSNSRSEMNVSTLELGDSALYLCASSPTGYDQPQHFGDGTRLSIL.

V is TRBV5-1 and J is TRBJ1-1; D unclear. The germline V gene has CDR1 SGHRS and CDR2 YFSETQ. The CDR3 contains 16 residues. V was trimmed by 4 bases and J by 2 bases, leaving 18 bases between them. The CDR3, as DNA: TGCGCCAGCAGCCTCAGTGGTGGGCATACCAACACTGAAGCTTTCTTT. This gives the protein CASSLSGGHTNTEAFF.

The chain combines TRBV18 with TRBJ2-3, with TRBD2 matching 11 bases. There are 18 residues in the CDR3. Germline V lookup: CDR1 KGHSH, CDR2 LQKENI. Losses at the gene ends were 3 bases for V and 5 bases for J; bases not matched to a gene: 13. CDR3 DNA sequence: TGTGCCAGCTCACCCCCGATAGGCCTAGCGGGGGGTGTAGATACGCAGTATTTT. This encodes CASSPPIGLAGGVDTQYF.

V is TRBV7-6 and J is TRBJ2-2; D is undetermined. This CDR3 spans 12 amino acids. V was trimmed by 5 bases and J by 11 bases, leaving 12 bases between them. CDR1 and CDR2 from the germline V gene are SGHVS and FNYEAQ. CDR3 region: CASSPRQNELFF. In nucleotides, the CDR3 is TGTGCCAGCAGCCCAAGGCAGAACGAGCTGTTTTTT.

The chain has TRBV7-9 and TRBJ1-3; TRBD1 might be the D (5 bases). Germline V gives CDR1 SEHNR, CDR2 FQNEAQ (reference sequence). The CDR3 has 17 residues. Trimming shortened V by 4 bases and J by 2 bases, and 18 bases separated the two germline ends. CDR3 DNA: TGTGCCAGCAGCTCGGACATAGGTGTCCTTGCTGGAAACACCATATATTTT. Translating it yields CASSSDIGVLAGNTIYF.

This clone has a handful of counts. The rearrangement links TRBV2 to TRBJ2-1; no definite D call. From germline, CDR1 is SNHLY and CDR2 FYNNEI. The CDR3 spans 15 residues. V was shortened by 2 bases and J by 1 base, with 9 bases between the two germline ends. The CDR3 nucleotides read TGTGCCAGCAGTGAAATGGGCGGATCCTACAATGAGCAGTTCTTC. Translated: CASSEMGGSYNEQFF.

The chain carries TRBV6-1 and TRBJ2-5; D is perhaps TRBD2 (6 bases). Deletions cut 2 bases from V and 9 bases from J, with 13 bases between. The CDR3 loop spans 13 amino acids. Germline V gene lookup returns CDR1 MNHNS and CDR2 SASEGT. CDR3 region: CASSESGVSAQYF. The CDR3 DNA follows: TGTGCCAGCAGTGAATCGGGGGTATCAGCCCAGTACTTC.

The chain is built from TRBV12-5 and TRBJ1-2, with 9 bases aligning to TRBD1. Germline CDR1 LGHNT, CDR2 FRNRAP. V was pared by 5 bases and J by 5 bases, with 6 bases of the junction left unmatched. This CDR3 spans 14 amino acids. In nucleotides, the CDR3 is TGTGCTAGTGGTACCGACAGGGGGACATATGGCTACACCTTC. It is translated as CASGTDRGTYGYTF.

J is TRBJ2-1 and V is TRBV7-8, with D unclear. This CDR3 is 14 amino acids long. Per the germline V gene, CDR1 is SGHVS and CDR2 is FQNEAQ. With 3 bases removed from V and 4 bases from J, the gap between germline ends came to 10 bases. The CDR3 DNA is TGTGCCAGCAGCTTGCTGCCCAGATACAATGAGCAGTTCTTC. Its translation: CASSLLPRYNEQFF.

This clone came up a few times. It is unclear where the CDR3 begins or ends on the DNA, so no DNA is shown, and the CDR3 is as TCRdb lists it. The V and J genes are TRBV28 and TRBJ2-1; the table names TRBD1, a call not compared with the DNA. From germline, CDR1 is MDHEN and CDR2 SYDVKM. The CDR3 numbers 15 amino acids, ends counted. CDR3 loop: CASSTSGTGVNEQFF.

The chain is built from TRBV28 and TRBJ1-5; D is uncertain. Germline-derived CDR1 and CDR2 are MDHEN and SYDVKM. The CDR3 spans 12 residues. V was clipped by 3 bases and J by 6 bases, with 6 bases between them. This chain's CDR3 is CASSLLFQPQHF. The CDR3 nucleotides read TGTGCCAGCAGTTTGTTATTTCAGCCCCAGCATTTT.

The chain employs TRBV9 and TRBJ1-1, with TRBD1 as a possible D gene (6 bases). Germline values: CDR1 SGDLS, CDR2 YYNGEE. This CDR3 contains 16 residues. Trimming took 3 bases from V and 4 from J, leaving 19 bases between them. CDR3 bases: TGTGCCAGCAGCGCCGCGACAGGCCTTCGGGGCACTGAAGCTTTCTTT. It yields the protein CASSAATGLRGTEAFF.

The rearrangement links TRBV5-6 to TRBJ1-1, with D unresolved. Germline V CDR1 and CDR2: SGHDT, YYEEEE. V lost 2 bases, J lost 8 bases, and 16 bases lay in between. There are 14 residues in the CDR3. CDR3 nucleotides: TGTGCCAGCAGCTTTAGTTTGGGGTTGGGCGAAGCTTTCTTT. Translating it yields CASSFSLGLGEAFF.